One and the same sample provided the 8 T cell receptor beta chains below, sequenced in a study of OX40 agonist ivuxolimab in advanced cancers. The protocol was immunoSEQ multiplex PCR, while the TCRdb copy is restricted to in-frame clones and leaves out a portion. The table includes some 50,000 clones, 85% to 90% detected once. The starting material was CD4+ or CD8+ T cells sorted from blood, obtained in a trial of the OX40 agonist ivuxolimab. Receptors originate from an adult with an advanced solid tumor such as melanoma, head and neck, liver or kidney cancer.

The CDR3 sequence is CASSPRGRFSYEQYF. The CDR3 nucleotides are TGTGCCAGCAGCCCCCGTGGCAGGTTCTCCTACGAGCAGTACTTC. The genes are TRBV14 and TRBJ2-7; D not certain. This CDR3 has 15 amino acids. V lost 4 bases, J lost 0 bases, and 13 bases lay in between. Germline V gene data show CDR1 as SGHDN and CDR2 as FVKESK.

The rearrangement joins TRBV6-5 to TRBJ2-3, with D tentatively TRBD1 or TRBD2 (6 bases each). This CDR3 has 15 residues. Trimming removed 2 bases at V and 4 bases at J, with 13 bases between. The germline CDR1 and CDR2 sequences are MNHEY and SVGAGI. CDR3 protein: CASSYLGGRSDTQYF. CDR3 sequence (DNA): TGTGCCAGCAGTTACCTAGGGGGGCGGTCAGATACGCAGTATTTT.

The chain joins TRBV9 to TRBJ1-1; 9 nucleotides align to TRBD1. The CDR3 loop spans 15 amino acids. Germline CDR1 SGDLS, CDR2 YYNGEE. J lost 7 bases, V lost 4 bases, and 11 bases had no gene match. In DNA, the CDR3 is TGTGCCAGCAGCTCCGGGACAGGGCAATTCTATGAAGCTTTCTTT. This translates into CASSSGTGQFYEAFF.

In this sample, this clone turned up once. CDR3 in DNA: TGCGCCAGCAGCCAAGATAGGGGAACCGGGGAGCTGTTTTTT. Residues: CASSQDRGTGELFF. The chain has TRBV4-3 and TRBJ2-2, with D perhaps TRBD1 (5 bases). The CDR3 loop spans 14 amino acids. The germline CDR1 and CDR2 sequences are LGHNA and YSLEER. V dropped 0 bases and J dropped 5 bases, with 7 bases sitting between them.

The gene calls are TRBV6-5 and TRBJ2-7; maybe TRBD2 (5 bases). The CDR3 sequence is 14 residues long. V lost 0 bases to trimming and J lost 3 bases, with 9 bases between them. Germline values: CDR1 MNHEY, CDR2 SVGAGI. This CDR3 reads CASSYSGGLYEQYF. DNA for the CDR3: TGTGCCAGCAGTTACTCCGGCGGACTCTACGAGCAGTACTTC.

With respect to this clone: A much larger clone sits a single nucleotide away, making a read error possible. V gene TRBV13 combines with J gene TRBJ2-7, with D uncertain. This CDR3 has 11 amino acids. Germline V gene sequence: CDR1 PRHDT, CDR2 FYEKMQ (reference sequence). Deletions cut 3 bases from V and 0 bases from J, with 0 bases between. CDR3 nucleotides: TGTGCCAGCAGCTTCTCCTACGAGCAGTACTTC. Encoded protein: CASSFSYEQYF.

Only a few counts were recorded for this clone. The chain employs TRBV29-1 and TRBJ1-1; D is undetermined. The V gene's germline CDR1 is SQVTM and CDR2 ANQGSEA. The V gene lost 2 bases and the J gene lost 7 bases, with 8 bases spanning the gap. The CDR3 consists of 11 residues. The CDR3 DNA sequence: TGCAGCGTTGAATTAGGTCGTGAAGCTTTCTTT. Translation gives CSVELGREAFF.

The chain carries TRBV5-1 and TRBJ2-3, with D perhaps matching TRBD2 (7 bases). Germline values: CDR1 SGHRS, CDR2 YFSETQ. V was cut by 4 bases and J by 4 bases, with 16 bases left in between. The CDR3 consists of 15 residues. The CDR3 loop is CASSPTGGAPDTQYF. DNA for the CDR3: TGCGCCAGCAGCCCTACTGGGGGGGCCCCAGATACGCAGTATTTT.